This T cell receptor beta chain was sequenced for a study of cytomegalovirus exposure and HLA in healthy donors. Points from the study as a whole: TRBV6-2, TRBV6-3 and other indistinguishable V segments were excluded.

Among the donors, all were healthy bone marrow donors. Donors had nominal health at sampling but likely had unrecorded immune exposures. Trimming took 3 bases from V and 0 from J, leaving 11 bases between them. Germline V gene sequence: CDR1 SGHNT, CDR2 YYREEE (reference sequence). The CDR3 totals 15 residues. In its sample, this clone was seen a few times. Its antigen is unidentified. PCR amplification relied on 60 Vbeta primers (plus 13 Jbeta primers). Profiled with immunoSEQ multiplex PCR; TCRdb holds only in-frame clones, not every one. The repertoire includes about 140,000 clones, roughly three quarters of them detected once, and around 3% sits in the top ten.

This clonotype was sampled from a man aged 35-49 years in good health and CMV-seronegative. The sample taken for sequencing was PBMCs. J is TRBJ2-3 and V is TRBV5-4; D is perhaps TRBD1 (6 bases). CDR3 in DNA: TGTGCCAGCAGCTCGAGACAGGCGAGCACAGATACGCAGTATTTT. This encodes CASSSRQASTDTQYF.